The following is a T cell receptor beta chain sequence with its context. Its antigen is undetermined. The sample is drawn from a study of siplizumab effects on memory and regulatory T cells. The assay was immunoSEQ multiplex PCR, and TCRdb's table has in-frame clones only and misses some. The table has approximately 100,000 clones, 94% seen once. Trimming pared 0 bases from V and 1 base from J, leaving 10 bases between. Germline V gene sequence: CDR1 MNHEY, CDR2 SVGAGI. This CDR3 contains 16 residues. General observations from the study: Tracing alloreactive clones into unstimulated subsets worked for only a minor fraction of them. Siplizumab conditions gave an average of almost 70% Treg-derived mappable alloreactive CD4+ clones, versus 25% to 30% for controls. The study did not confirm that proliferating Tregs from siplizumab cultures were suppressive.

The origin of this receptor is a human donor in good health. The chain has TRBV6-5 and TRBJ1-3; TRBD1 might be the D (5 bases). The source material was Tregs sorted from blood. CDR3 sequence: CASSYSPRGSGNTIYF. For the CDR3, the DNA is TGTGCCAGCAGTTACTCTCCAAGGGGATCTGGAAACACCATATATTTT.